This TCR beta chain is drawn from a study of CD8 T cells in Susac syndrome. Study-level points and caveats: CD4+ repertoires of Susac syndrome patients lacked detectable clonal expansion.

From blood CD8+ and CD4+ T cells, TCR beta sequences were generated. FACS was used to enrich TEMRA cells, whereas the CD8+ and CD4+ T cells were obtained by negative isolation. Germline loops: CDR1 SGHVS, CDR2 FNYEAQ. This CDR3 is built from 16 residues. V lost 2 bases to trimming and J lost 5 bases, with 18 bases between them. RNA in amounts of about 0.5 to 1 ug was reverse transcribed with random hexamers. TCRdb used MiXCR to reprocess the immunoSEQ multiplex PCR reads, holding one entry per CDR3 protein. The repertoire holds approximately 190,000 distinct CDR3 sequences, roughly 95% seen once, with 0.098% in the top ten. Worth noting for this clonotype: The antigen is unknown.

The rearrangement joins TRBV7-6 to TRBJ2-5; a weak D match, TRBD2 (5 bases). The source is a human donor with Susac syndrome. Specimen: CD4+ T cells from PBMCs. The CDR3: CASSLFHGVHSETQYF. In DNA form, the CDR3 reads TGTGCCAGCAGCTTATTTCACGGGGTCCATTCGGAGACCCAGTACTTC.